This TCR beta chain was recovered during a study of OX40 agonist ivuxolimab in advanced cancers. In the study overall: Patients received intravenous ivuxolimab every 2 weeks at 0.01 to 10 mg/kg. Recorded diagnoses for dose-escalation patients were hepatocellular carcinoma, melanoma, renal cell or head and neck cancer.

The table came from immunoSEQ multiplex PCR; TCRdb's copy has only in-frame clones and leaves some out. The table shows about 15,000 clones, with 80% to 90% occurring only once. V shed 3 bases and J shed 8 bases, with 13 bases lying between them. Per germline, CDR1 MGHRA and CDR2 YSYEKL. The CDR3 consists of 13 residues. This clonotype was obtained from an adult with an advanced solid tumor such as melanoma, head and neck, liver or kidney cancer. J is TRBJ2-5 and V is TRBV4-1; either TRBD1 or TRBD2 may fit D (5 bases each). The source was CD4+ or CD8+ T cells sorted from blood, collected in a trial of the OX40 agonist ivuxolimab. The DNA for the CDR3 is TGCGCCAGCAGCCAGGGACCCTCGGACACCCAGTACTTC. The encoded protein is CASSQGPSDTQYF.